A single sample gave rise to the 5 T cell receptor beta chains below, sequenced in a study of cytomegalovirus exposure and HLA in healthy donors. PCR amplification relied on 60 Vbeta primers (plus 13 Jbeta primers). Only in-frame clones appear in the TCRdb table, and some are missing; sequencing was by immunoSEQ multiplex PCR. Of some 130,000 clones detected, 55% to 80% appear once; the ten largest clones hold under 2.5%. Input material: PBMCs. These receptors were collected from a middle-aged woman in good health and CMV-seronegative.

The gene calls are TRBV6-1 and TRBJ2-2; 7 nucleotides agree with TRBD1. The germline V gene has CDR1 MNHNS and CDR2 SASEGT. V trimming: 6 bases; J trimming: 0 bases; junction bases outside the gene matches: 4. The CDR3 is made up of 15 amino acids. The CDR3 DNA sequence: TGTGCCAGCAGCCGGGACAGACCGAACACCGGGGAGCTGTTTTTT. Encoded protein: CASSRDRPNTGELFF.

The table lists this clone with a few counts. DNA for the CDR3: TGTGCCAGCAGCTTCGGGAGATACACTGAAGCTTTCTTT. Its protein product is CASSFGRYTEAFF. The chain employs TRBV5-8 and TRBJ1-1; D unresolved. The germline V gene has CDR1 SGHTS and CDR2 YDEGEE. The CDR3 runs to 13 residues. Between the trimmed V and J ends, which lost 2 bases and 3 bases, there was a span of 8 bases.

The rearrangement uses TRBV7-3 and TRBJ1-1, with 8 bases identical to TRBD1. Trimming cost V 4 bases and J 6 bases; bases outside gene matches: 4. This CDR3 contains 13 residues. Germline values: CDR1 SGHTA, CDR2 FQGTGA. The DNA for the CDR3 is TGTGCCAGCAGCTACGGACAGGGATCTGAAGCTTTCTTT. This translates into CASSYGQGSEAFF. Combining the CDR3 with reference TRBV7-3 and TRBJ1-1 gives the whole variable domain GAGVSQTPSNKVTEKGKYVELRCDPISGHTALYWYRQSLGQGPEFLIYFQGTGAADDSGLPNDRFFAVRPEGSVSTLKIQRTERGDSAVYLCASSYGQGSEAFFGQGTRLTVV.

V is TRBV30 and J is TRBJ2-3; 11 bases map to TRBD2. J gave up 4 bases and V 3 bases, and 9 bases lay outside the gene matches. The CDR3 totals 16 residues. Germline V gene data show CDR1 as GTSNPN and CDR2 as SVGIG (reference sequence). The CDR3 DNA reads TGTGCCTGGAGCACATGGGCTAGCGGGGGGTCAGATACGCAGTATTTT. It codes for CAWSTWASGGSDTQYF. The whole variable domain, remainder taken from reference TRBV30 and TRBJ2-3, is SQTIHQWPATLVQPVGSPLSLECTVEGTSNPNLYWYRQAAGRGLQLLFYSVGIGQISSEVPQNLSASRPQDRQFILSSKKLLLSDSGFYLCAWSTWASGGSDTQYFGPGTRLTVL.

The rearrangement uses TRBV5-6 and TRBJ2-3, with 10 bases aligning to TRBD1. Unmatched junction bases numbered 1, after V lost 0 bases and J lost 0 bases. Germline CDR1 reads SGHDT; CDR2 reads YYEEEE. This CDR3 is 16 amino acids long. The CDR3 sequence: CASSLVGQGSTDTQYF. CDR3 nucleotide sequence: TGTGCCAGCAGCTTGGTGGGACAGGGGAGCACAGATACGCAGTATTTT.